The source of this T cell receptor beta chain is a study of T cell repertoires in cytomegalovirus infection. One entry per CDR3 protein, called by TCRdb with MiXCR from the reads. Of fewer than 400,000 distinct CDR3 sequences in the sample, 15% to 20% were seen once. Per the germline V gene, CDR1 is ENHRY and CDR2 is SYGVKD. The V end was cut by 0 bases, the J end by 1 base, with 9 bases between. The CDR3 spans 15 residues. This clonotype was observed a few times. The material sequenced was PBMCs. The clonotype was recovered from a human donor in good health (CMV status not recorded). Some clones in this sample may be carry-over from other donors' samples. V usage is TRBV10-3 and J usage is TRBJ2-5, with D perhaps matching TRBD1 (5 bases). CDR3 loop: CAISESRQGQETQYF. The CDR3 nucleotides are TGTGCCATCAGTGAGTCCCGGCAGGGCCAAGAGACCCAGTACTTC.